These T cell receptor beta chains were read from a single sample in a study of blood T cells in healthy people across ages. TCRdb redid the calling of the 5' RACE reads with MiXCR, one entry per CDR3 protein. The sample contains 1.5 million to 2 million distinct CDR3 sequences, roughly 27% of which appear only once. Sequences were obtained from blood. The receptors here all came from a woman aged 30 to 39 in good health. Each CDR3 is given with its conserved first and last residue. The order of the fields is V gene, clone size, D gene, CDR3 length, J gene, CDR3 protein, CDR3 DNA. D genes are given only for firm matches. Only part of the rows carry a size: once, few, many, or a class if the clone is expanded.

v_gene: TRBV15
abundance: NA
d_gene: TRBD2
len: 19
j_gene: TRBJ2-1
CDR3aa: CATSRAMLFRGLALNEQFF
CDR3nt: TGTGCCACCAGCAGGGCAATGCTCTTTAGGGGACTAGCGCTAAATGAGCAGTTCTTC

v_gene: TRBV15
abundance: NA
d_gene: TRBD1
len: 12
j_gene: TRBJ1-2
CDR3aa: CATSERTGGYTF
CDR3nt: TGTGCCACCAGCGAACGGACAGGCGGCTACACCTTC

v_gene: TRBV12-3/TRBV12-4
abundance: many
d_gene: NA
len: 14
j_gene: TRBJ1-2
CDR3aa: CASSLLGGYYGYTF
CDR3nt: TGTGCCAGCAGTTTACTTGGGGGCTACTATGGCTACACCTTC

v_gene: TRBV2
abundance: few
d_gene: TRBD1
len: 13
j_gene: TRBJ1-1
CDR3aa: CASIEEGGPEAFF
CDR3nt: TGTGCCAGCATCGAAGAAGGGGGCCCTGAAGCTTTCTTT

v_gene: TRBV12-3/TRBV12-4
abundance: few
d_gene: NA
len: 13
j_gene: TRBJ2-5
CDR3aa: CASSTATRGTQYF
CDR3nt: TGTGCCAGCAGTACAGCAACTCGGGGGACCCAGTACTTC

v_gene: TRBV4-1
abundance: NA
d_gene: TRBD1
len: 17
j_gene: TRBJ1-6
CDR3aa: CASSQSTGGRYNSPLHF
CDR3nt: TGCGCCAGCAGCCAGTCTACAGGGGGCCGCTATAATTCACCCCTCCACTTT

v_gene: TRBV7-9
abundance: NA
d_gene: TRBD2
len: 15
j_gene: TRBJ2-7
CDR3aa: CASSLTSGRIYEQYF
CDR3nt: TGTGCCAGCAGCTTAACTAGCGGGAGAATTTACGAGCAGTACTTC

v_gene: TRBV5-1
abundance: NA
d_gene: NA
len: 13
j_gene: TRBJ2-1
CDR3aa: CASSLTAPNEQFF
CDR3nt: TGCGCCAGCAGCCTGACAGCCCCCAATGAGCAGTTCTTC

v_gene: TRBV5-1
abundance: NA
d_gene: TRBD1
len: 15
j_gene: TRBJ2-3
CDR3aa: CASTLEDRGLHTQYF
CDR3nt: TGCGCCAGCACGCTTGAAGACAGGGGATTACATACGCAGTATTTT

v_gene: TRBV29-1
abundance: few
d_gene: TRBD1
len: 14
j_gene: TRBJ2-7
CDR3aa: CSVIRDRSSYEQYF
CDR3nt: TGCAGCGTTATCCGGGACAGGAGCTCCTACGAGCAGTACTTC

v_gene: TRBV19
abundance: NA
d_gene: NA
len: 15
j_gene: TRBJ1-2
CDR3aa: CASSIGVGSNYGYTF
CDR3nt: TGTGCCAGTAGTATCGGCGTCGGGAGTAACTATGGCTACACCTTC

v_gene: TRBV29-1
abundance: NA
d_gene: TRBD1
len: 13
j_gene: TRBJ1-1
CDR3aa: CSVWTGMNTEAFF
CDR3nt: TGCAGCGTGTGGACAGGCATGAACACTGAAGCTTTCTTT

v_gene: TRBV2
abundance: NA
d_gene: NA
len: 11
j_gene: TRBJ1-1
CDR3aa: CASSEINEAFF
CDR3nt: TGTGCCAGCAGTGAGATTAATGAAGCTTTCTTT

v_gene: TRBV20-1
abundance: few
d_gene: TRBD2
len: 14
j_gene: TRBJ2-1
CDR3aa: CSARRGGASNEQFF
CDR3nt: TGCAGTGCCAGACGCGGGGGGGCCAGCAATGAGCAGTTCTTC

v_gene: TRBV4-1
abundance: few
d_gene: TRBD2
len: 17
j_gene: TRBJ2-1
CDR3aa: CVSSPAPGRGTDNEQFF
CDR3nt: TGCGTCAGCAGCCCAGCCCCGGGGCGGGGGACCGACAATGAGCAGTTCTTC

v_gene: TRBV7-9
abundance: few
d_gene: TRBD1
len: 17
j_gene: TRBJ2-3
CDR3aa: CASSSAVGTGTGDTQYF
CDR3nt: TGTGCCAGCAGCAGCGCGGTTGGTACCGGGACAGGGGATACGCAGTATTTT

v_gene: TRBV2
abundance: many
d_gene: NA
len: 14
j_gene: TRBJ2-3
CDR3aa: CASKEGASTDTQYF
CDR3nt: TGTGCCAGCAAGGAAGGGGCTAGCACAGATACGCAGTATTTT

v_gene: TRBV6-1
abundance: NA
d_gene: NA
len: 12
j_gene: TRBJ1-4
CDR3aa: CASSEVGAALFF
CDR3nt: TGTGCCAGCAGTGAAGTGGGGGCAGCACTGTTTTTT

v_gene: TRBV28
abundance: NA
d_gene: NA
len: 16
j_gene: TRBJ1-5
CDR3aa: CASSLRDTPSNQPQHF
CDR3nt: TGTGCCAGCAGTCTCCGGGACACCCCTAGCAATCAGCCCCAGCATTTT

v_gene: TRBV2
abundance: NA
d_gene: NA
len: 14
j_gene: TRBJ1-1
CDR3aa: CAVTFKVVDTEAFF
CDR3nt: TGTGCCGTAACCTTTAAGGTTGTTGACACTGAAGCTTTCTTT

v_gene: TRBV20-1
abundance: once
d_gene: TRBD2
len: 17
j_gene: TRBJ2-3
CDR3aa: CSARDLTSGGTTDTQYF
CDR3nt: TGCAGTGCTAGAGATTTAACTAGCGGGGGGACCACAGATACGCAGTATTTT

v_gene: TRBV3-1
abundance: NA
d_gene: NA
len: 13
j_gene: TRBJ2-7
CDR3aa: CASSPPEGTEQYF
CDR3nt: TGTGCCAGCAGCCCCCCCGAGGGGACCGAGCAGTACTTC

v_gene: TRBV11-2
abundance: NA
d_gene: NA
len: 14
j_gene: TRBJ2-3
CDR3aa: CASRLSGSTDTQYF
CDR3nt: TGTGCCAGCCGTTTATCAGGGAGCACAGATACGCAGTATTTT

v_gene: TRBV27
abundance: few
d_gene: NA
len: 14
j_gene: TRBJ2-7
CDR3aa: CASSSFGNLYEQYF
CDR3nt: TGTGCCAGCAGTAGTTTTGGGAACCTTTACGAGCAGTACTTC

v_gene: TRBV6-2/TRBV6-3
abundance: NA
d_gene: TRBD2
len: 16
j_gene: TRBJ2-1
CDR3aa: CASSYVGTSGNNEQFF
CDR3nt: TGTGCCAGCAGTTACGTTGGGACTAGCGGTAACAATGAGCAGTTCTTC

v_gene: TRBV3-1
abundance: few
d_gene: NA
len: 13
j_gene: TRBJ2-1
CDR3aa: CASSEPGGVWMFF
CDR3nt: TGTGCCAGCAGCGAACCCGGCGGTGTTTGGATGTTCTTC

v_gene: TRBV19
abundance: NA
d_gene: NA
len: 15
j_gene: TRBJ2-7
CDR3aa: CATKPDVGLRNEQYF
CDR3nt: TGTGCCACCAAGCCTGACGTGGGGTTGAGAAACGAGCAGTACTTC

v_gene: TRBV7-3
abundance: few
d_gene: NA
len: 14
j_gene: TRBJ2-3
CDR3aa: CTSSSQGLADTQYF
CDR3nt: TGTACCAGCAGCTCGCAGGGGTTGGCAGATACGCAGTATTTT

v_gene: TRBV20-1
abundance: few
d_gene: NA
len: 15
j_gene: TRBJ1-5
CDR3aa: CSARDRGVPNQPQHF
CDR3nt: TGCAGTGCCAGGGACCGGGGGGTTCCCAATCAGCCCCAGCATTTT

v_gene: TRBV28
abundance: NA
d_gene: TRBD1
len: 17
j_gene: TRBJ2-7
CDR3aa: CASRRGQGGALSYEQYF
CDR3nt: TGTGCCAGCAGGCGGGGACAGGGGGGAGCCCTCTCCTACGAGCAGTACTTC

v_gene: TRBV2
abundance: few
d_gene: TRBD2
len: 17
j_gene: TRBJ2-1
CDR3aa: CASSERGKRGAYNEQFF
CDR3nt: TGTGCCAGCAGTGAAAGGGGCAAGCGGGGGGCGTACAATGAGCAGTTCTTC

v_gene: TRBV4-3
abundance: NA
d_gene: NA
len: 14
j_gene: TRBJ2-1
CDR3aa: CASSSGVTYNEQFF
CDR3nt: TGCGCCAGCAGCTCCGGGGTCACCTACAATGAGCAGTTCTTC

v_gene: TRBV7-2
abundance: NA
d_gene: NA
len: 15
j_gene: TRBJ2-2
CDR3aa: CASSLEALSTGELVF
CDR3nt: TGTGCCAGCAGCTTAGAGGCTCTCTCGACCGGGGAGCTGGTTTTT

v_gene: TRBV13
abundance: NA
d_gene: NA
len: 14
j_gene: TRBJ2-1
CDR3aa: CASSFDGLYNEQFF
CDR3nt: TGTGCCAGCAGCTTTGACGGGCTCTACAATGAGCAGTTCTTC

v_gene: TRBV2
abundance: few
d_gene: NA
len: 13
j_gene: TRBJ2-3
CDR3aa: CASSEQFTDTQYF
CDR3nt: TGTGCCAGCAGTGAACAGTTCACAGATACGCAGTATTTT

v_gene: TRBV15
abundance: few
d_gene: TRBD1
len: 16
j_gene: TRBJ2-1
CDR3aa: CAASRQDRGPGNEQFF
CDR3nt: TGTGCCGCCAGCAGGCAGGACAGGGGGCCTGGCAATGAGCAGTTCTTC

v_gene: TRBV20-1
abundance: NA
d_gene: TRBD2
len: 14
j_gene: TRBJ2-7
CDR3aa: CSAGAGVQTSEQYF
CDR3nt: TGCAGTGCCGGGGCGGGGGTCCAAACCTCCGAGCAGTACTTC

v_gene: TRBV20-1
abundance: NA
d_gene: NA
len: 11
j_gene: TRBJ1-2
CDR3aa: CSVRAGYGYTF
CDR3nt: TGCAGTGTTAGGGCGGGCTACGGCTACACCTTC

v_gene: TRBV7-9
abundance: NA
d_gene: NA
len: 13
j_gene: TRBJ1-2
CDR3aa: CASSLGPGAGYTF
CDR3nt: TGTGCCAGCAGCTTAGGCCCAGGGGCGGGCTACACCTTC

v_gene: TRBV5-1
abundance: few
d_gene: TRBD1
len: 14
j_gene: TRBJ1-3
CDR3aa: CASRPGTGPNTIYF
CDR3nt: TGCGCCAGCAGGCCCGGGACAGGGCCAAACACCATATATTTT

v_gene: TRBV28
abundance: many
d_gene: TRBD1
len: 16
j_gene: TRBJ2-7
CDR3aa: CASSPPPGQGSYEQYF
CDR3nt: TGTGCCAGCAGTCCTCCGCCGGGACAGGGGTCCTACGAGCAGTACTTC

v_gene: TRBV6-2/TRBV6-3
abundance: NA
d_gene: NA
len: 17
j_gene: TRBJ2-3
CDR3aa: CASSYLVGVGRTDTQYF
CDR3nt: TGTGCCAGCAGTTACTTGGTGGGAGTCGGCCGCACAGATACGCAGTATTTT

v_gene: TRBV28
abundance: NA
d_gene: TRBD2
len: 13
j_gene: TRBJ2-1
CDR3aa: CASIAGEYNEQFF
CDR3nt: TGTGCCAGCATTGCGGGGGAATACAATGAGCAGTTCTTC

v_gene: TRBV29-1
abundance: many
d_gene: NA
len: 12
j_gene: TRBJ2-5
CDR3aa: CSVLTAKETQYF
CDR3nt: TGCAGCGTACTGACAGCCAAAGAGACCCAGTACTTC

v_gene: TRBV28
abundance: NA
d_gene: TRBD1
len: 15
j_gene: TRBJ2-7
CDR3aa: CASSFAGQGSYEQYF
CDR3nt: TGTGCCAGCAGTTTTGCGGGACAGGGGTCGTACGAGCAGTACTTC

v_gene: TRBV7-3
abundance: few
d_gene: TRBD1
len: 16
j_gene: TRBJ1-1
CDR3aa: CASSSQGASLNTEAFF
CDR3nt: TGTGCCAGCAGCTCACAGGGGGCGTCGCTGAACACTGAAGCTTTCTTT

v_gene: TRBV29-1
abundance: NA
d_gene: NA
len: 14
j_gene: TRBJ1-1
CDR3aa: CSATRPQVNTEAFF
CDR3nt: TGCAGCGCCACCCGACCACAGGTGAACACTGAAGCTTTCTTT

v_gene: TRBV7-9
abundance: NA
d_gene: NA
len: 15
j_gene: TRBJ1-1
CDR3aa: CASSLGQFMNTEAFF
CDR3nt: TGTGCCAGCAGCTTAGGTCAGTTCATGAACACTGAGGCTTTCTTT

v_gene: TRBV29-1
abundance: NA
d_gene: NA
len: 14
j_gene: TRBJ1-4
CDR3aa: CSVTGMPTNEKRFF
CDR3nt: TGCAGCGTAACAGGGATGCCAACTAATGAAAAACGGTTTTTT

v_gene: TRBV20-1
abundance: NA
d_gene: NA
len: 11
j_gene: TRBJ2-7
CDR3aa: CSARLEVEQYF
CDR3nt: TGCAGTGCGAGACTAGAGGTTGAGCAGTACTTC

v_gene: TRBV3-1
abundance: NA
d_gene: TRBD1
len: 18
j_gene: TRBJ2-6
CDR3aa: CASSQDPWTGQGANVLTF
CDR3nt: TGTGCCAGCAGCCAAGACCCCTGGACAGGGCAAGGGGCCAACGTCCTGACTTTC

v_gene: TRBV5-6
abundance: many
d_gene: NA
len: 15
j_gene: TRBJ2-7
CDR3aa: CASSLPGQLIDEQYF
CDR3nt: TGTGCCAGCAGCTTGCCGGGGCAACTAATCGACGAGCAGTACTTC

v_gene: TRBV3-1
abundance: many
d_gene: TRBD2
len: 16
j_gene: TRBJ2-1
CDR3aa: CASSPRTSGGYNEQFF
CDR3nt: TGTGCCAGCAGCCCCCGGACTAGCGGGGGCTACAATGAGCAGTTCTTC